What follows describes a single T cell receptor (beta chain). Its antigen is unknown. It was with a sample-barcoded 5' primer and a J-beta primer mix that a second PCR of about 6 to 11 cycles was run. All cDNA molecules were each tagged by a template-switch adaptor with 12 random nucleotides. TCRdb fed the 5' RACE reads into MiXCR, producing one record per CDR3 protein. The table includes about 830,000 distinct CDR3 sequences, approximately 67% detected once. The data stem from a study of blood T cells in healthy people across ages. Study-level findings and limits: Per-million-T-cell TCR beta diversity fell roughly linearly with age. In these data, TCR beta diversity tracked strongly with naive T cell percentage.

This CDR3 is 12 amino acids long. V gave up 4 bases and J gave up 12 bases, with 10 bases separating them. Looked up from germline, CDR1 is MDHEN and CDR2 is SYDVKM. Sequences were obtained from blood. The TCR sequence derives from a man under 40 in good health. This chain connects TRBV28 to TRBJ1-6, with TRBD1 as a possible D gene (6 bases). The DNA for the CDR3 is TGTGCCAGCAGTTGGCAGGGGAGACCCCTCCACTTT. This gives the protein CASSWQGRPLHF. The entire variable domain, with the rest obtained from reference TRBV28 and TRBJ1-6, is as follows: DVKVTQSSRYLVKRTGEKVFLECVQDMDHENMFWYRQDPGLGLRLIYFSYDVKMKEKGDIPEGYSVSREKKERFSLILESASTNQTSMYLCASSWQGRPLHFGNGTRLTVT.